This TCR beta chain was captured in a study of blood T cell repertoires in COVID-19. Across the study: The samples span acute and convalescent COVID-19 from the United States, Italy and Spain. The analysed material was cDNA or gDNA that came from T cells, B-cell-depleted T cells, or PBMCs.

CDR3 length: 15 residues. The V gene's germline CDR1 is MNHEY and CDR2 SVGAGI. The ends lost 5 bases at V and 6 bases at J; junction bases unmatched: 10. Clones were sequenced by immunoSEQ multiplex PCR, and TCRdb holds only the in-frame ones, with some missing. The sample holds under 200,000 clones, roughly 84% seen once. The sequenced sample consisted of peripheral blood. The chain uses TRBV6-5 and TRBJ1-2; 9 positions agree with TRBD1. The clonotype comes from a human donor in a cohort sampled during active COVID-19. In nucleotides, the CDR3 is TGTGCCAGCAGTACCGCCGGGACAGGGATTAATGGCTACACCTTC. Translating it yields CASSTAGTGINGYTF.